The present T cell receptor (beta chain) was sequenced within a study of T cells in Graves' hyperthyroidism and ophthalmopathy. Study at large: Peripheral blood was drawn at first diagnosis, prior to all treatment.

There are a few counts of this clonotype. The antigen remains unidentified. A read error may produce the germline difference seen at one junction end. Authors of the study amplified TCR beta CDR3 regions from RNA transcripts. The HTBI primer set was used in a first-round RT-PCR of the TCR CDR3. Via MiXCR, TCRdb re-called the multiplex PCR reads, giving one row per CDR3 protein. The sample holds approximately 430,000 distinct CDR3 sequences, 15% to 19% seen once. Disease duration under 2 months; hyperthyroidism patients were aged 18 to 65. The CDR3 consists of 17 residues. Germline-derived CDR1 and CDR2 are KGHDR and SFDVKD. Overall study results and limits: Ophthalmopathy and stable hyperthyroidism were separated by a 13 V-J model. Blood shared most expanded thyroid clonotypes above 0.001.

This chain joins TRBV24-1 and TRBJ2-3, with a possible D match to TRBD2 (6 bases). The sample taken for sequencing was blood. This TCR was sampled from a woman aged 18-29 years with Graves' hyperthyroidism. CDR3 in amino acids: CASSERRDSVRTDTQYF. The CDR3 DNA is TGTGCCTCCAGTGAACGTAGGGACTCAGTGCGGACAGATACGCAGTATTTT.